The text below deals with one T cell receptor beta chain. What it recognizes is unknown. Blood sampling was done at baseline, cycle 4 day 1, and cycle 7 day 1. The data belong to a study of OX40 agonist ivuxolimab in advanced cancers. Findings of the study overall: More expanded clones were found, on average, in CD8+ than in CD4+ T cells.

Trimming took 5 bases from V and 2 from J; bases not matched to a gene: 3. The germline CDR1 and CDR2 sequences are LNHDA and SQIVND (reference sequence). The CDR3 spans 14 residues. Sequencing was performed with immunoSEQ multiplex PCR; in TCRdb, only in-frame clones are kept and a portion is missing. This sample has 25,000 to 30,000 clones, with roughly nine tenths found just once. Source: CD4+ or CD8+ T cells sorted from blood, taken in a trial of the OX40 agonist ivuxolimab. This sequence originates from an adult with an advanced solid tumor such as melanoma, head and neck, liver or kidney cancer. The chain couples TRBV19 to TRBJ2-7, with 10 bases identical to TRBD1. The CDR3 region is CASSPGTGAYEQYF. The CDR3 nucleotides read TGTGCCAGTAGTCCCGGGACAGGGGCCTACGAGCAGTACTTC.